Listed here are 10 T cell receptor beta chains from one sample, sequenced in a study of blood T cell repertoires in COVID-19. Profiled with immunoSEQ multiplex PCR; TCRdb holds only in-frame clones, not every one. The profile shows approximately 140,000 clones, about four fifths of them singletons. The specimen sequenced was peripheral blood. The receptors derive from a human donor with acute or convalescent COVID-19. The donor label of this sample is uncertain.

The J gene is TRBJ1-2, the V gene TRBV6-6; 8 bases map to TRBD1. J was trimmed by 4 bases and V by 7 bases; bases with no gene match: 8. CDR3 size: 14 residues. The germline gives CDR1 MNHNY, CDR2 SVGAGI (reference sequence). CDR3 loop: CASNPDRGAYGYTF. The CDR3 DNA follows: TGTGCCAGCAATCCCGACAGGGGCGCCTATGGCTACACCTTC.

This clone was detected once. V and J are TRBV19 and TRBJ1-1, with D possibly matching TRBD1 (5 bases). V was shortened by 7 bases and J by 3 bases, with 15 bases between the two germline ends. Germline CDR1 and CDR2: LNHDA and SQIVND (reference sequence). This CDR3 is built from 14 residues. The chain's CDR3 is CASKEGRSYTEAFF. DNA for the CDR3: TGTGCCAGTAAGGAGGGGAGATCCTACACTGAAGCTTTCTTT.

V and J are TRBV19 and TRBJ1-6, with 9 bases identical to TRBD1. This CDR3 has 15 amino acids. With 6 bases clipped from V and 7 bases from J, the junction kept 7 bases outside the gene matches. Germline-derived CDR1 and CDR2 are LNHDA and SQIVND (reference sequence). This CDR3 reads CASRRDRVYNSPLHF. The CDR3 DNA sequence: TGTGCCAGTAGGAGGGACAGGGTATACAATTCACCCCTCCACTTT. The variable domain in full, completed from reference TRBV19 and TRBJ1-6, reads DGGITQSPKYLFRKEGQNVTLSCEQNLNHDAMYWYRQDPGQGLRLIYYSQIVNDFQKGDIAEGYSVSREKKESFPLTVTSAQKNPTAFYLCASRRDRVYNSPLHFGNGTRLTVT.

In this sample, this clone turned up a few times. V usage is TRBV6-6 and J usage is TRBJ1-1; D might be TRBD1 (6 bases). In germline, CDR1 is MNHNY, CDR2 SVGAGI (reference sequence). There are 14 residues in the CDR3. V was clipped by 7 bases and J by 5 bases, with 17 bases between them. The CDR3 protein is CASIERQVWTEAFF. CDR3 coding DNA: TGTGCCAGCATTGAGAGACAGGTTTGGACTGAAGCTTTCTTT.

This clone was observed once. The chain's CDR3 is CASSYSRDRDWYGYTF. CDR3 sequence (DNA): TGTGCCAGCAGTTACTCCCGGGACAGGGATTGGTATGGCTACACCTTC. The J gene is TRBJ1-2, the V gene TRBV6-5; TRBD1 aligns across 9 bases. The CDR3 is made up of 16 amino acids. The J segment lost 5 bases and the V segment lost 0 bases, leaving 7 bases of the junction unmatched. Germline values: CDR1 MNHEY, CDR2 SVGAGI.

This chain links TRBV7-8 with TRBJ1-1; D unresolved. The CDR3 contains 14 residues. Trimming shortened V by 3 bases and J by 0 bases, and 8 bases separated the two germline ends. CDR1 and CDR2 from the germline V gene are SGHVS and FQNEAQ. The CDR3 loop is CASSFSLMNTEAFF. The CDR3 bases are TGTGCCAGCAGCTTTAGCTTGATGAACACTGAAGCTTTCTTT.

The chain is built from TRBV2 and TRBJ1-1; no definite D call. Germline assignment: CDR1 SNHLY and CDR2 FYNNEI. The CDR3 sequence is 14 residues long. Trimming took 7 bases from V and 1 from J, leaving 13 bases between them. The CDR3 is CASTGLRRNTEAFF. The CDR3 bases are TGTGCCAGCACCGGACTGAGACGGAACACTGAAGCTTTCTTT.

The chain has TRBV7-2 and TRBJ2-1; perhaps TRBD2 as D (6 bases). From germline, CDR1 is SGHTA and CDR2 FQGNSA. This CDR3 is built from 16 residues. V dropped 1 base and J dropped 1 base, with 11 bases sitting between them. The DNA for the CDR3 is TGTGCCAGCAGCTTAGTTGGAGGGCGGTCCTACAATGAGCAGTTCTTC. It is translated as CASSLVGGRSYNEQFF.

This clone is a singleton in its sample. The J gene is TRBJ1-1, the V gene TRBV7-9; no reliable D call. The CDR3 is 15 residues long. CDR1 is SEHNR and CDR2 is FQNEAQ in the germline V gene (reference sequence). Trimming removed 1 base from V and 1 base from J, with 10 bases in between. In DNA form, the CDR3 reads TGTGCCAGCAGCTTAGGGGGAGGCAGGAACACTGAAGCTTTCTTT. Translating it yields CASSLGGGRNTEAFF.

V usage is TRBV6-6 and J usage is TRBJ2-1; possibly TRBD2 for D (6 bases). Germline CDR1 and CDR2: MNHNY and SVGAGI (reference sequence). The CDR3 loop spans 15 amino acids. The V end was cut by 5 bases, the J end by 2 bases, with 13 bases between. CDR3 in amino acids: CASSTRGQPYNEQFF. Here the CDR3 DNA reads TGTGCCAGCAGTACGCGGGGCCAGCCCTACAATGAGCAGTTCTTC.